Presented here are 27 T cell receptor beta chains from one specimen sequenced in a study of T cell responses to AZD1222 COVID-19 vaccine. The data were produced by immunoSEQ multiplex PCR, yet TCRdb's version contains in-frame clones alone and is incomplete. The repertoire holds 90,000 to 130,000 clones, more than 70% seen once, with about 3% in the top ten. The sample was peripheral blood, taken on day 0 of AZD1222 vaccination. The receptors were sampled from an adult in good health.

The sample holds a few counts of this clone. The rearrangement joins TRBV25-1 to TRBJ2-7; 8 positions agree with TRBD1. There are 14 residues in the CDR3. After removal of 2 bases from V and 2 bases from J, the junction contained 2 bases not matched to a gene. In germline, CDR1 is MGHDK, CDR2 SYGVNS. The CDR3 DNA is TGTGCCAGCAGTGAAGGGACAGGAGCCTACGAGCAGTACTTC. This sequence encodes CASSEGTGAYEQYF.

J is TRBJ2-7 and V is TRBV11-2; D not resolved. CDR1 and CDR2 from the germline V gene are SGHAT and FQNNGV. CDR3 length: 16 residues. Trimming took off 5 bases at V and 3 bases at J, with 20 bases between the two ends. The CDR3 DNA follows: TGTGCCAGCAGCCCAACCTTGGACGCCGGCGACTACGAGCAGTACTTC. The encoded protein is CASSPTLDAGDYEQYF.

The chain recombines TRBV19 with TRBJ2-7; D gene ambiguous. Per the germline V gene, CDR1 is LNHDA and CDR2 is SQIVND (reference sequence). Between the trimmed V and J ends, which lost 1 base and 1 base, there was a span of 8 bases. The CDR3 extends over 14 amino acids. CDR3 DNA sequence: TGTGCCAGTAGTATAGGAGCAGAGTCCTACGAGCAGTACTTC. The encoded protein is CASSIGAESYEQYF.

A few counts support this clone. The chain combines TRBV11-2 with TRBJ2-2; tentatively, D is TRBD2 (6 bases). V shed 5 bases and J shed 7 bases, with 17 bases lying between them. In germline, CDR1 is SGHAT, CDR2 FQNNGV. CDR3 size: 15 residues. The CDR3, as DNA: TGTGCCAGCAGCCTGCGGGGTACCTGGGGCGGGGAGCTGTTTTTT. The encoded protein is CASSLRGTWGGELFF. Filled out from reference TRBV11-2 and TRBJ2-2, the complete variable domain reads EAGVAQSPRYKIIEKRQSVAFWCNPISGHATLYWYQQILGQGPKLLIQFQNNGVVDDSQLPKDRFSAERLKGVDSTLKIQPAKLEDSAVYLCASSLRGTWGGELFFGEGSRLTVL.

The gene calls are TRBV7-2 and TRBJ1-2; no clear D gene. Deletions cut 5 bases from V and 7 bases from J, with 14 bases between. The CDR3 contains 13 residues. The germline gives CDR1 SGHTA, CDR2 FQGNSA. CDR3 DNA sequence: TGTGCCAGCAGCCGGGCGGCGGGGTCTGGCTACACCTTC. Amino acids: CASSRAAGSGYTF.

V and J are TRBV18 and TRBJ2-1; D uncertain. Germline CDR1 reads KGHSH; CDR2 reads LQKENI. The CDR3 spans 14 residues. Trimming took 2 bases from V and 0 from J, leaving 5 bases between them. In DNA, the CDR3 is TGTGCCAGCTCACCAGGTAGCTCCTACAATGAGCAGTTCTTC. This sequence encodes CASSPGSSYNEQFF.

This sequence joins TRBV20-1 and TRBJ2-3, with no clear D. Germline V gene data show CDR1 as DFQATT and CDR2 as SNEGSKA (reference sequence). This CDR3 comprises 13 residues. Trimming removed 3 bases at V and 2 bases at J, with 9 bases between. In DNA, the CDR3 is TGCAGTGCTAGTGGGCTAAACACAGATACGCAGTATTTT. The encoded protein is CSASGLNTDTQYF.

This clone was seen just once. This rearrangement joins TRBV5-4 to TRBJ2-5; D is possibly TRBD1 or TRBD2 (5 bases each). V was pared by 0 bases and J by 2 bases, with 8 bases between. CDR3 length: 14 amino acids. Germline V gene sequence: CDR1 SGHNT, CDR2 YYREEE (reference sequence). DNA for the CDR3: TGTGCCAGCAGCTTGGGGGGGAAGCAAGAGACCCAGTACTTC. Its translation: CASSLGGKQETQYF.

The chain couples TRBV10-3 to TRBJ1-4, with no clear D. V lost 6 bases and J 0 bases, leaving 17 bases between the germline ends. There are 17 residues in the CDR3. In germline, CDR1 is ENHRY, CDR2 SYGVKD. The CDR3 DNA sequence: TGTGCCATCAGCTCCCACCCGGGTGCCGCAACTAATGAAAAACTGTTTTTT. Translating gives CAISSHPGAATNEKLFF.

This sequence joins TRBV19 and TRBJ2-7; 9 bases match TRBD2. Looked up from germline, CDR1 is LNHDA and CDR2 is SQIVND (reference sequence). The CDR3 has 15 amino acids. Trimming removed 3 bases from V and 3 bases from J; junction bases left unmatched: 6. DNA for the CDR3: TGTGCCAGTAGTATTCAGCGGGGGGCCCACTACGAGCAGTACTTC. Protein sequence: CASSIQRGAHYEQYF.

This clone has only a few counts. V gene TRBV11-2 combines with J gene TRBJ1-4; the D is unclear. Trimming stripped 1 base from V and 6 bases from J, with 12 bases between. CDR1 is SGHAT, CDR2 FQNNGV, per germline. CDR3 length: 15 residues. CDR3 nucleotide sequence: TGTGCCAGCAGCTTAGTTGGCGGGTTCGATGAAAAACTGTTTTTT. It codes for CASSLVGGFDEKLFF.

In its sample, this clone was seen once. The chain carries TRBV6-5 and TRBJ1-3, with unresolved D. In germline, CDR1 is MNHEY, CDR2 SVGAGI. V lost 5 bases, J lost 1 base, and 9 bases lay in between. This CDR3 has 14 amino acids. CDR3 nucleotides: TGTGCCAGCAGTAAGGGTTCTTCTGGAAACACCATATATTTT. It translates to CASSKGSSGNTIYF.

Here the CDR3 DNA reads TGTGCCAGCAGTTTATGGGACAGGGACTACGAGCAGTACTTC. This gives the protein CASSLWDRDYEQYF. The V call is TRBV6-5, the J call TRBJ2-7; 9 bases fit TRBD1. The CDR3 has 14 amino acids. CDR1 MNHEY and CDR2 SVGAGI come from the germline V gene. V dropped 4 bases and J dropped 3; count of bases not matched to a gene: 4.

This clone was observed a few times. This chain uses TRBV13 with TRBJ1-2; maybe TRBD1 (5 bases). The CDR3 has 15 residues. Trimming left V 7 bases short and J 4 bases short, with 19 bases between. Germline CDR1 and CDR2: PRHDT and FYEKMQ (reference sequence). The CDR3 region is CASTQPGLATYGYTF. CDR3 DNA sequence: TGTGCCAGCACCCAGCCGGGGCTAGCAACCTATGGCTACACCTTC.

The rearrangement joins TRBV7-2 to TRBJ2-3; D is tentatively TRBD1 or TRBD2 (5 bases each). The CDR3 contains 16 residues. V was clipped by 0 bases and J by 3 bases, with 13 bases between them. CDR1 and CDR2 (germline): SGHTA, FQGNSA. CDR3 sequence: CASSLAPGPGTDTQYF. CDR3 sequence (DNA): TGTGCCAGCAGCTTAGCGCCGGGACCCGGGACAGATACGCAGTATTTT.

The chain employs TRBV9 and TRBJ2-1; a possible D gene is TRBD2 (6 bases). This CDR3 contains 13 residues. The ends were cut back, 3 bases at V and 8 bases at J, with 12 bases in the middle. Germline CDR1 is SGDLS and CDR2 is YYNGEE. This CDR3 reads CASSGRSGDEQFF. The CDR3 DNA reads TGTGCCAGCAGCGGCAGATCGGGGGATGAGCAGTTCTTC. The variable domain in full, with the rest retrieved from reference TRBV9 and TRBJ2-1, is DSGVTQTPKHLITATGQRVTLRCSPRSGDLSVYWYQQSLDQGLQFLIQYYNGEERAKGNILERFSAQQFPDLHSELNLSSLELGDSALYFCASSGRSGDEQFFGPGTRLTVL.

This clone was recorded many times. The same CDR3 also results from other DNA sequences found in this sample. For the CDR3, the DNA is TGCAGCGTAAAAGACAGGGCAATACTGTTTTTT. Residues: CSVKDRAILFF. V is TRBV29-1 and J is TRBJ1-4; 7 bases agree with TRBD1. Looked up from germline, CDR1 is SQVTM and CDR2 is ANQGSEA. The CDR3 totals 11 residues. V shed 6 bases and J 13 bases; nucleotides not matched to a gene: 8.

The chain uses TRBV7-9 and TRBJ1-4; no reliable D call. The CDR3 is made up of 12 amino acids. V lost 6 bases, J lost 1 base, and 3 bases lay in between. CDR1 SEHNR and CDR2 FQNEAQ come from the germline V gene (reference sequence). The CDR3 spells CASRRTNEKLFF. The CDR3 region has the DNA TGTGCCAGCAGGAGAACTAATGAAAAACTGTTTTTT.

This chain joins TRBV6-1 and TRBJ2-4, with 9 bases identical to TRBD1. Germline assignment: CDR1 MNHNS and CDR2 SASEGT. V dropped 2 bases and J dropped 3; count of bases not matched to a gene: 8. CDR3 length equals 17 residues. The CDR3 DNA reads TGTGCCAGCAGTGAATATACAGGGGGCTCGGTCAAAAACATTCAGTACTTC. Translating gives CASSEYTGGSVKNIQYF.

The chain couples TRBV19 to TRBJ2-1, with D perhaps given as TRBD1 or TRBD2 (5 bases each). Looked up from germline, CDR1 is LNHDA and CDR2 is SQIVND (reference sequence). The V and J ends lost 5 bases and 4 bases respectively, with 15 bases between them. The CDR3 covers 15 residues. CDR3 sequence reads: CASSSALGDYNEQFF. CDR3 coding DNA: TGTGCCAGTAGTTCCGCCCTGGGGGATTACAATGAGCAGTTCTTC.

This chain joins TRBV7-9 and TRBJ1-3, with D unclear. Trimming shortened V by 5 bases and J by 5 bases, and 4 bases separated the two germline ends. CDR3 size: 11 residues. Per the germline V gene, CDR1 is SEHNR and CDR2 is FQNEAQ (reference sequence). CDR3 protein: CASSERNTIYF. Written as DNA, the CDR3 is TGTGCCAGCAGCGAGAGAAACACCATATATTTT.

The sample holds a few counts of this clone. The chain has TRBV4-1 and TRBJ2-5; no clear D gene. CDR1 is MGHRA, CDR2 YSYEKL, per germline. This CDR3 is 12 amino acids long. The germline V and J ends were trimmed by 5 bases and 5 bases, with 9 bases remaining between them. CDR3 sequence: CASSSVGETQYF. CDR3 nucleotide sequence: TGCGCCAGCAGCTCGGTTGGGGAGACCCAGTACTTC.

This chain uses TRBV28 with TRBJ1-1, with no clear D. CDR1 and CDR2 (germline): MDHEN, SYDVKM. The CDR3 is made up of 11 amino acids. The V and J ends lost 4 bases and 4 bases respectively, with 4 bases between them. CDR3 sequence: CASSYLTEAFF. For the CDR3, the DNA is TGTGCCAGCAGTTACCTCACTGAAGCTTTCTTT. The whole variable domain, filled in from reference TRBV28 and TRBJ1-1, reads DVKVTQSSRYLVKRTGEKVFLECVQDMDHENMFWYRQDPGLGLRLIYFSYDVKMKEKGDIPEGYSVSREKKERFSLILESASTNQTSMYLCASSYLTEAFFGQGTRLTVV.

This chain joins TRBV30 and TRBJ2-1; weak D call: TRBD1 (8 bases). From germline, CDR1 is GTSNPN and CDR2 SVGIG (reference sequence). V lost 8 bases and J lost 3, with 14 bases in between. This CDR3 has 13 residues. The CDR3 coding sequence is TGTGCCCAGGGGGCTAGCGGCTACAATGAGCAGTTCTTC. This translates into CAQGASGYNEQFF.

The genes are TRBV7-9 and TRBJ1-6, with 7 bases that match TRBD1. Trimming removed 4 bases from V and 10 bases from J; junction bases left unmatched: 7. There are 14 residues in the CDR3. CDR1 SEHNR and CDR2 FQNEAQ come from the germline V gene (reference sequence). The CDR3: CASSYRGDTSPLHF. DNA of the CDR3: TGTGCCAGCAGCTACAGGGGCGATACGTCACCCCTCCACTTT.

The V call is TRBV10-3, the J call TRBJ1-5; 8 bases line up with TRBD1. The V gene end was trimmed by 4 bases and the J gene end by 7 bases; junction bases not matched to a gene: 6. The CDR3 extends over 14 amino acids. Germline V lookup: CDR1 ENHRY, CDR2 SYGVKD. The CDR3 DNA reads as TGTGCCATCAGTGGACAGGGGTTGGGGCAGCCCCAGCATTTT. Translating gives CAISGQGLGQPQHF.

The V gene is TRBV7-2, the J gene TRBJ1-1; D uncertain. Trimming shortened V by 1 base and J by 1 base, and 4 bases separated the two germline ends. This CDR3 region has 13 residues. Germline V gene sequence: CDR1 SGHTA, CDR2 FQGNSA. The CDR3 protein is CASSLEGNTEAFF. CDR3 nucleotide sequence: TGTGCCAGCAGCTTAGAGGGGAACACTGAAGCTTTCTTT.